This TCR beta chain was found in a study of radiotherapy plus CTLA-4 blockade in lung cancer. For the study at large: Patients showed objective responses in around a sixth of cases and disease control in under 35%.

The CDR3 consists of 16 residues. Germline loops: CDR1 MNHEY, CDR2 SMNVEV (reference sequence). V dropped 4 bases and J dropped 5; count of bases not matched to a gene: 10. On this clone itself: Its specificity is not known.

Lung cancer patients with chemo-refractory metastatic non-small-cell disease were given focal radiation plus CTLA-4 blockade with ipilimumab. General observations from the study: Strongest reported response predictors: early blood clone changes and post-radiation interferon-beta. Researchers report tumor-derived TCR clones expanding in blood after radiotherapy plus ipilimumab.

Using immunoSEQ multiplex PCR, the repertoire was profiled, and TCRdb retains in-frame clones only, with some absent. The sample records approximately 100,000 clones, around 86% being singletons. The rearrangement links TRBV27 to TRBJ2-1, with TRBD2 identical over 8 bases. The sequences come from peripheral blood, collected from a patient treated with radiotherapy plus ipilimumab. The receptor's source is a human donor with non-small cell lung cancer who had a partial response to radiotherapy plus ipilimumab. Written as DNA, the CDR3 is TGTGCCAGCAGTTCGATCCGAGGACTAGCAAACAATGAGCAGTTCTTC. Amino acid sequence: CASSSIRGLANNEQFF.